This is a list of T cell receptor beta chains from one sample in a study of T-cell reconstitution after alpha-beta-depleted transplantation in children. TCRdb re-derived calls from the PCR reads in MiXCR, one entry per CDR3 protein. The table records about 91,000 distinct CDR3 sequences, 8% to 9% of them present only once. The specimen comprised PBMCs from the stem cell graft donor, sampled from the stem cell graft. The receptors shown here come from a human donor who donated a stem cell graft to a child with congenital amegakaryocytic thrombocytopenia. CDR3s include the opening cysteine and the closing phenylalanine or tryptophan. The D gene is left open where the match is weak. Clone size appears in some rows only: once, few, many, or a class for an expanded clone.

j_call v_call d_call clone_size cdr3_aa cdr3_nt
TRBJ1-5 TRBV15 NA NA CATSRPGRRYSNQPQHF TGTGCCACCAGCAGGCCCGGGAGGCGCTATAGCAATCAGCCCCAGCATTTC
TRBJ2-3 TRBV12-3/TRBV12-4 TRBD2 many CASSLIAGTDTQYF TGTGCCAGCAGTCTAATAGCGGGAACGGATACGCAGTATTTT
TRBJ2-7 TRBV5-1 NA many CASSVHRDTYEQYF TGCGCCAGCAGCGTACACAGGGATACCTACGAGCAGTACTTC
TRBJ1-1 TRBV12-3/TRBV12-4 TRBD1 many CASSNRGWGAAEAFF TGTGCCAGCAGCAACAGGGGTTGGGGGGCCGCTGAAGCTTTCTTT
TRBJ1-5 TRBV24-1 NA many CATSSGTTSNQPQHF TGTGCCACCAGCTCCGGGACCACTAGCAATCAGCCCCAGCATTTT
TRBJ2-2 TRBV10-3 TRBD2 few CAISDFFSSSGRAGELFF TGTGCCATCAGTGATTTTTTTTCGTCTAGCGGGAGAGCCGGGGAGCTGTTTTTT
TRBJ2-1 TRBV6-1 TRBD2 few CASSSTGGPSNEQFF TGTGCCAGCAGCTCAACGGGAGGCCCGTCCAATGAGCAGTTCTTC
TRBJ2-3 TRBV14 NA many CASSSVEATDTQYF TGTGCCAGCAGCTCAGTGGAGGCCACAGATACGCAGTATTTT
TRBJ2-3 TRBV28 NA many CASRAPSPSTDTQYF TGTGCCAGCAGAGCTCCTTCACCGAGCACAGATACGCAGTATTTT
TRBJ2-7 TRBV20-1 NA many CSARGGAARTYEQYF TGCAGTGCTAGAGGGGGAGCGGCACGGACCTACGAGCAGTACTTC
TRBJ2-3 TRBV5-1 TRBD1 many CASSLNPTGTGPTDTQYF TGCGCCAGCAGCTTGAACCCAACCGGGACAGGGCCCACAGATACGCAGTATTTT
TRBJ2-7 TRBV11-2 NA many CASSLGGGGSEQYF TGTGCCAGCAGCTTAGGAGGAGGAGGGTCCGAGCAGTACTTC
TRBJ2-5 TRBV20-1 TRBD2 NA CSALTLAGQETQYF TGCAGTGCCCTTACCTTAGCGGGCCAAGAGACCCAGTACTTC
TRBJ2-1 TRBV3-1 TRBD2 NA CACTQDQASGDSYNEQFF TGTGCCTGCACCCAAGATCAGGCTAGCGGAGACTCCTACAATGAGCAGTTCTTC
TRBJ2-1 TRBV4-2 TRBD2 many CASSQDGTSGYNEQFF TGTGCCAGCAGCCAAGATGGGACTAGCGGCTACAATGAGCAGTTCTTC
TRBJ1-3 TRBV27 NA many CASGGTGNTIYF TGTGCCAGCGGCGGGACTGGAAACACCATATATTTT
TRBJ2-7 TRBV6-1 TRBD1 many CASSSGTGGFYEQYF TGTGCCAGCAGCTCCGGGACAGGGGGCTTCTACGAGCAGTACTTC
TRBJ2-1 TRBV29-1 NA many CSVPSGFSSYNEQFF TGCAGCGTCCCATCGGGGTTCAGCTCCTACAATGAGCAGTTCTTC
TRBJ2-1 TRBV5-5 TRBD2 many CASSLTPSGLAGLQFF TGTGCCAGCAGCTTGACGCCATCGGGGCTAGCGGGGCTTCAGTTCTTC
TRBJ2-7 TRBV5-1 NA many CASSLASGQRYEQYF TGCGCCAGCAGCTTGGCGTCGGGGCAGAGATACGAGCAGTACTTC
TRBJ1-5 TRBV20-1 TRBD1 NA CSALGTDHSNQPQHF TGCAGTGCGCTGGGGACAGATCATAGCAATCAGCCCCAGCATTTT
TRBJ2-1 TRBV29-1 TRBD1 many CSQRTGQGENEQFF TGCAGCCAGCGCACGGGACAGGGGGAGAATGAGCAGTTCTTC
TRBJ2-1 TRBV20-1 NA many CSASPDYNEQFF TGCAGTGCTAGTCCAGACTACAATGAGCAGTTCTTC
TRBJ2-3 TRBV24-1 TRBD1 NA CATSDHTWTGGPADTQYF TGTGCCACCAGTGATCATACTTGGACAGGGGGCCCTGCAGATACGCAGTATTTT
TRBJ2-5 TRBV7-2 NA many CASSWDQETQYF TGTGCCAGCAGCTGGGACCAAGAGACCCAGTACTTC
TRBJ2-7 TRBV7-2 TRBD1 many CASSLTGQGYEQYF TGTGCCAGCAGCTTAACGGGACAGGGTTACGAGCAGTACTTC
TRBJ2-1 TRBV12-3/TRBV12-4 TRBD2 many CASSEPLAGGEQFF TGTGCCAGCAGTGAACCCCTAGCGGGAGGTGAGCAGTTCTTC
TRBJ1-3 TRBV28 NA many CASTFGSSGNTIYF TGTGCCAGCACCTTCGGGAGCTCTGGAAACACCATATATTTT
TRBJ2-3 TRBV7-2 NA many CASSTEGRVYTDTQYF TGTGCCAGCAGCACCGAGGGTCGGGTTTACACAGATACGCAGTATTTT
TRBJ2-2 TRBV20-1 NA many CSAQLDMDTGELFF TGCAGTGCCCAACTCGACATGGACACCGGGGAGCTGTTTTTT
TRBJ1-6 TRBV20-1 TRBD1 many CSARDRQGMFYNSPLHF TGCAGTGCTAGAGATCGACAGGGAATGTTCTATAATTCACCCCTCCACTTT
TRBJ2-2 TRBV20-1 NA NA CSASDRRWTGELFF TGCAGTGCCTCGGACCGGAGGTGGACCGGGGAGCTGTTTTTT
TRBJ1-4 TRBV27 NA many CASRSGLSNEKLFF TGTGCCAGCAGATCCGGGTTAAGTAATGAAAAACTGTTTTTT
TRBJ2-3 TRBV20-1 NA medium-sized CSVPGRGTDTQYF TGCAGTGTCCCGGGACGGGGCACAGATACGCAGTATTTT
TRBJ1-1 TRBV18 NA many CASSPANTEAFF TGTGCCAGCTCACCAGCGAACACTGAAGCTTTCTTT
TRBJ2-1 TRBV6-2/TRBV6-3 TRBD1 many CASSEPGQGGDEQFF TGTGCCAGCAGCGAGCCGGGACAGGGTGGGGATGAGCAGTTCTTC
TRBJ2-1 TRBV6-1 TRBD2 many CASSPTSGSFEFF TGTGCCAGCAGTCCTACTAGCGGGAGTTTTGAGTTCTTC
TRBJ2-3 TRBV5-1 TRBD2 many CASSSTLAASTDTQYF TGCGCCAGCAGCTCGACTCTAGCGGCCTCCACAGATACGCAGTATTTT
TRBJ2-7 TRBV27 TRBD2 many CASRAGGPGEQYF TGTGCCAGCCGAGCGGGAGGGCCTGGCGAGCAGTACTTC
TRBJ1-4 TRBV12-3/TRBV12-4 NA many CASSSWGGAGEKLFF TGTGCCAGCAGTTCGTGGGGGGGGGCGGGTGAAAAACTGTTTTTT
TRBJ1-1 TRBV6-5 NA many CASSYRAGTEAFF TGTGCCAGCAGTTACCGAGCGGGGACTGAAGCTTTCTTT
TRBJ1-1 TRBV7-3 NA NA CASSPFGGGTEAFF TGTGCCAGCAGCCCCTTCGGGGGGGGGACTGAAGCTTTCTTT
TRBJ2-3 TRBV5-1 NA many CASSGSTDTQYF TGCGCCAGCAGCGGTAGCACAGATACGCAGTATTTT
TRBJ2-5 TRBV18 NA NA CASSPSGYQETQYF TGTGCCAGCTCACCATCGGGGTACCAAGAGACCCAGTACTTC
TRBJ2-1 TRBV20-1 TRBD2 many CSASRAGLAGTSDQQFF TGCAGTGCTAGTCGCGCGGGCCTAGCGGGGACTTCTGATCAGCAGTTCTTC
TRBJ2-7 TRBV28 TRBD2 many CASSLGRRAGVYEQYF TGTGCCAGCAGTTTAGGGAGAAGAGCGGGAGTCTACGAGCAGTACTTC
TRBJ2-2 TRBV6-5 TRBD1 many CASSRQGSTGELFF TGTGCCAGCAGTCGACAGGGTTCGACCGGGGAGCTGTTTTTT
TRBJ2-1 TRBV30 NA many CAWLDYNEQFF TGTGCCTGGCTGGACTACAATGAGCAGTTCTTC
TRBJ1-1 TRBV29-1 NA many CSVEAVTEAFF TGCAGCGTTGAGGCTGTCACTGAAGCTTTCTTT
TRBJ2-5 TRBV5-6 NA NA CASGPGLLQETQYF TGTGCCAGCGGCCCGGGACTCCTCCAAGAGACCCAGTACTTC
TRBJ2-3 TRBV6-5 TRBD1 many CASSYSTQGGTDTQYF TGTGCCAGCAGTTACTCCACCCAGGGGGGCACAGATACGCAGTATTTT
TRBJ2-7 TRBV28 NA many CASTGRSYEQYF TGTGCCAGCACCGGACGGTCCTACGAGCAGTACTTC
TRBJ1-2 TRBV3-1 TRBD1 many CASSQGQGIVGYTF TGTGCCAGCAGCCAAGGACAGGGTATAGTCGGCTACACCTTC
TRBJ1-2 TRBV28 NA many CASRRQALDYGYTF TGTGCCAGCAGGCGACAGGCCCTGGACTATGGCTACACCTTC
TRBJ1-5 TRBV30 TRBD1 few CAWKGQGLGQPQHF TGTGCCTGGAAAGGACAGGGCTTGGGTCAGCCCCAGCATTTT
TRBJ2-5 TRBV20-1 NA many CSAGRLGKTQYF TGCAGTGCTGGGCGACTGGGGAAGACCCAGTACTTC
TRBJ2-6 TRBV7-9 TRBD1 NA CASSFSGQGAGANVLTF TGTGCCAGCAGCTTCTCGGGACAGGGAGCTGGGGCCAACGTCCTGACTTTC
TRBJ2-7 TRBV7-8 NA many CASSFQHRDGYEQYF TGTGCCAGCAGCTTCCAGCACAGGGATGGGTACGAGCAGTACTTC
TRBJ2-1 TRBV20-1 NA many CSAPGDTNNEQFF TGCAGTGCCCCAGGGGACACTAACAATGAGCAGTTCTTC
TRBJ2-1 TRBV5-1 TRBD2 NA CASTPGLAGGMLNNEQFF TGCGCCAGCACCCCGGGACTAGCGGGGGGGATGTTGAACAATGAGCAGTTCTTC